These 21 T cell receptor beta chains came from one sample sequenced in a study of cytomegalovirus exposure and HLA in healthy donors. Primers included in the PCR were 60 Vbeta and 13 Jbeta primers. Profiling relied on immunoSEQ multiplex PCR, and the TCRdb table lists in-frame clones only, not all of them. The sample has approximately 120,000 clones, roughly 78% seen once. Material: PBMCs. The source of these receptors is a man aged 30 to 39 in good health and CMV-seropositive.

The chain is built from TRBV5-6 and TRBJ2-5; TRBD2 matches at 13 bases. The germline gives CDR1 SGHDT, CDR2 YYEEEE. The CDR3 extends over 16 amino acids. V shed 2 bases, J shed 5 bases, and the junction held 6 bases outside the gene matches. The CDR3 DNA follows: TGTGCCAGCAGCTTACTAGCGGGGGGGCTGTGGGAGACCCAGTACTTC. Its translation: CASSLLAGGLWETQYF. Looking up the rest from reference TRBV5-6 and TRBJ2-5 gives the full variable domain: DAGVTQSPTHLIKTRGQQVTLRCSPKSGHDTVSWYQQALGQGPQFIFQYYEEEERQRGNFPDRFSGHQFPNYSSELNVNALLLGDSALYLCASSLLAGGLWETQYFGPGTRLLVL.

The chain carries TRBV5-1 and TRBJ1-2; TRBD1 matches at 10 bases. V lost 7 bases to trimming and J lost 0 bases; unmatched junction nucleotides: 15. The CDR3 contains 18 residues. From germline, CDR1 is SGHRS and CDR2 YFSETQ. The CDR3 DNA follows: TGCGCCAGCCGCCGCCAGGGGACAGGGGATACTACTAACTATGGCTACACCTTC. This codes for CASRRQGTGDTTNYGYTF.

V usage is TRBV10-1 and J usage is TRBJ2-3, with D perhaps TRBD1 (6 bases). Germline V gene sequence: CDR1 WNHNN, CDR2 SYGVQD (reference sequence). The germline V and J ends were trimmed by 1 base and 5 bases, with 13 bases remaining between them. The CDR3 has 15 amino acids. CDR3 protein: CASSELGNREDTQYF. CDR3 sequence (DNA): TGCGCCAGCAGTGAGTTAGGGAACAGGGAAGATACGCAGTATTTT.

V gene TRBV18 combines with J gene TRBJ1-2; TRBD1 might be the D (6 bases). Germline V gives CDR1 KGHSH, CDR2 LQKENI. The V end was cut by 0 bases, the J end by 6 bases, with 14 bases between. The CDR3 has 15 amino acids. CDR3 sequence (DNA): TGTGCCAGCTCACCACCGTCAGGGGCGCAGGATGGCTACACCTTC. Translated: CASSPPSGAQDGYTF.

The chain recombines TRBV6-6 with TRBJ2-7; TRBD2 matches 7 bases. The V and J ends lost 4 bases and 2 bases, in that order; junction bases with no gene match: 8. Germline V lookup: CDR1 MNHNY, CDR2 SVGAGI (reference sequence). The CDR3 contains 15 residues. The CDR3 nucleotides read TGTGCCAGCAGTTCCGCGGGGAGGGGAGCCTACGAGCAGTACTTC. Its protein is CASSSAGRGAYEQYF.

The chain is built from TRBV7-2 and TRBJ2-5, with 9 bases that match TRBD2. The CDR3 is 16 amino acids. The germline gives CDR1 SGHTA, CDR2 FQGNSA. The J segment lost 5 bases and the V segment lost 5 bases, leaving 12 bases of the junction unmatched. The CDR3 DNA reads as TGTGCCAGCAGCACGAGCGGGGGGCCCTCCCGGGAGACCCAGTACTTC. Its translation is CASSTSGGPSRETQYF. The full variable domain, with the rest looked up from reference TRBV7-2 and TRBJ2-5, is GAGVSQSPSNKVTEKGKDVELRCDPISGHTALYWYRQSLGQGLEFLIYFQGNSAPDKSGLPSDRFSAERTGGSVSTLTIQRTQQEDSAVYLCASSTSGGPSRETQYFGPGTRLLVL.

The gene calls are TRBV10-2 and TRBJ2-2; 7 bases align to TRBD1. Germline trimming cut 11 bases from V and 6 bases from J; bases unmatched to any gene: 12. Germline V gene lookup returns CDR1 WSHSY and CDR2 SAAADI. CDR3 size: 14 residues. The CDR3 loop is CAARDREFPGELFF. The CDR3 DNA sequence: TGCGCCGCCCGAGACAGGGAGTTCCCCGGGGAGCTGTTTTTT.

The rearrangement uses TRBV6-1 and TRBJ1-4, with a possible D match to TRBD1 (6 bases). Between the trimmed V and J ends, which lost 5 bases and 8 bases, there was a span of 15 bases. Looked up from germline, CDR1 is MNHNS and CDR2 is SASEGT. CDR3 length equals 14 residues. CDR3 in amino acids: CASSLYRVAEKLFF. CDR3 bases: TGTGCCAGCAGTCTTTACAGGGTTGCGGAAAAACTGTTTTTT.

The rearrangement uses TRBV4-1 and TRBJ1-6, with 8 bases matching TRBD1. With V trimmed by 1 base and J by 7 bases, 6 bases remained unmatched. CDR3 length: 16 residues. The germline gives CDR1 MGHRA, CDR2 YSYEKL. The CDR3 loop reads CASSQVGTGGNSPLHF. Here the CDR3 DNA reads TGCGCCAGCAGCCAAGTAGGGACAGGAGGGAATTCACCCCTCCACTTT.

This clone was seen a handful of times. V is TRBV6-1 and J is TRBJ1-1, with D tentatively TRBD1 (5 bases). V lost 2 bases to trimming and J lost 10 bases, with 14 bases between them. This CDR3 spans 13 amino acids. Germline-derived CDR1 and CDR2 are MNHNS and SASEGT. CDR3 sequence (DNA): TGTGCCAGCAGTGAAACTGACAGCCTGGGAGCTTTCTTT. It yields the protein CASSETDSLGAFF.

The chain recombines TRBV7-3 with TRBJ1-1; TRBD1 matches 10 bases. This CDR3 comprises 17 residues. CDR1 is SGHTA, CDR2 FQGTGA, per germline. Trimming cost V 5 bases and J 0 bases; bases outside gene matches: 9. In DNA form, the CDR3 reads TGTGCCAGCAGCCCGGGACAGGGGTCGCGTTTGAACACTGAAGCTTTCTTT. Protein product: CASSPGQGSRLNTEAFF.

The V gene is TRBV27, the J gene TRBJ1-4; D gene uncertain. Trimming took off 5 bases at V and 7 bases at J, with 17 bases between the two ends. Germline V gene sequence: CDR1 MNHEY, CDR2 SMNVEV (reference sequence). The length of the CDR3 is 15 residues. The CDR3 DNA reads TGTGCCAGCAGTCCGCGGGATCTCCTGGGTGAAAAACTGTTTTTT. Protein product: CASSPRDLLGEKLFF.

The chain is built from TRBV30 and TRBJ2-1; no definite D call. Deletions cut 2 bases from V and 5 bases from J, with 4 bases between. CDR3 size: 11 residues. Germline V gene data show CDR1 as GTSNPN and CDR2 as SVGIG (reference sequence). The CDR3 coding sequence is TGTGCCTGGAGTCAGGACAATGAGCAGTTCTTC. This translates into CAWSQDNEQFF.

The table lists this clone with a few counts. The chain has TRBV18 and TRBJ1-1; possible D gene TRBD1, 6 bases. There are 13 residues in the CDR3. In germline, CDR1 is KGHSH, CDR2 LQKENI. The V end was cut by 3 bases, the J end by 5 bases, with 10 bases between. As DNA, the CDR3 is TGTGCCAGCTCACCCCAGGGGAAAACTGAAGCTTTCTTT. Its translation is CASSPQGKTEAFF.

The CDR3 region is CASSPWWRGPSYEQYF. As DNA, the CDR3 is TGTGCCAGCAGCCCCTGGTGGCGGGGGCCCTCCTACGAGCAGTACTTC. The chain carries TRBV5-6 and TRBJ2-7; maybe TRBD2 (7 bases). The CDR3 has 16 amino acids. Germline-derived CDR1 and CDR2 are SGHDT and YYEEEE. V was trimmed by 4 bases and J by 0 bases, leaving 17 bases between them.

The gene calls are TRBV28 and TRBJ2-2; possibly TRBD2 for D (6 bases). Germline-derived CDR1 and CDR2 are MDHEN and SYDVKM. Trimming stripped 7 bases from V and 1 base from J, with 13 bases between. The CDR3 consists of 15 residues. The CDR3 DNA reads TGTGCCAGCACAAATTCCGGGGGGAACACCGGGGAGCTGTTTTTT. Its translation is CASTNSGGNTGELFF.

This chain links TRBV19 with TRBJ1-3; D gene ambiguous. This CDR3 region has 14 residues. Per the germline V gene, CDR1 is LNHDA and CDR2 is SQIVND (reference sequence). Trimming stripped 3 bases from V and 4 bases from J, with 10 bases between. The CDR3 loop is CASSIVTQGNTIYF. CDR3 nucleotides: TGTGCCAGTAGTATCGTGACTCAAGGAAACACCATATATTTT. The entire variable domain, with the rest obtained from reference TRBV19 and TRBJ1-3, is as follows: DGGITQSPKYLFRKEGQNVTLSCEQNLNHDAMYWYRQDPGQGLRLIYYSQIVNDFQKGDIAEGYSVSREKKESFPLTVTSAQKNPTAFYLCASSIVTQGNTIYFGEGSWLTVV.

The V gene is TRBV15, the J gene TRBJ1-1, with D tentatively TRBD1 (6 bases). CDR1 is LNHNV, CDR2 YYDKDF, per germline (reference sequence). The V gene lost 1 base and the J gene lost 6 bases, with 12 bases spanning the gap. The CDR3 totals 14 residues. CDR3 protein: CATSRGTEFPEAFF. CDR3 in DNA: TGTGCCACCAGCAGAGGGACAGAATTCCCTGAAGCTTTCTTT.

CDR3 region: CASSVVERGWNTQYF. In DNA form, the CDR3 reads TGTGCCAGCAGCGTAGTGGAGCGGGGGTGGAATACGCAGTATTTT. V gene TRBV9 combines with J gene TRBJ2-3, with 8 positions matching TRBD2. The ends lost 0 bases at V and 7 bases at J; junction bases unmatched: 7. Germline V gene data show CDR1 as SGDLS and CDR2 as YYNGEE. The CDR3 covers 15 residues. The entire variable domain, with the rest obtained from reference TRBV9 and TRBJ2-3, is as follows: DSGVTQTPKHLITATGQRVTLRCSPRSGDLSVYWYQQSLDQGLQFLIQYYNGEERAKGNILERFSAQQFPDLHSELNLSSLELGDSALYFCASSVVERGWNTQYFGPGTRLTVL.

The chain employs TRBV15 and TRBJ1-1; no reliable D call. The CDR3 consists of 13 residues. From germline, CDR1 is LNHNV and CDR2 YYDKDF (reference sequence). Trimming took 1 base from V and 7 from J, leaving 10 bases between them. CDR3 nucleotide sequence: TGTGCCACCAGCAGAGGTCGCAGAATTGAAGCTTTCTTT. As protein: CATSRGRRIEAFF.

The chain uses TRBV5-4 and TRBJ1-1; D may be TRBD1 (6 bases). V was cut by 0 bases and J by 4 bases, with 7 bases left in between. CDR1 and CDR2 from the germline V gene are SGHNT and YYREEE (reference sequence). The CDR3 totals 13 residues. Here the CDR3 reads CASSLGGGTEAFF. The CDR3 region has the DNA TGTGCCAGCAGCTTGGGAGGGGGCACTGAAGCTTTCTTT.